This T cell receptor beta chain was recovered during a study of blood T cell repertoires in COVID-19. The wider study: Sources were T cells, B-cell-depleted T cells, or PBMCs; the material itself was cDNA or gDNA.

Germline V gene data show CDR1 as SNHLY and CDR2 as FYNNEI. The V and J ends lost 6 bases and 2 bases, in that order; junction bases with no gene match: 7. The CDR3 loop spans 15 amino acids. Seattle patient enrollment occurred during active infection, with longitudinal follow-up thereafter. Per the original data handling: Estimation of nucleated cell counts was performed using reference gene primer amplification. Profiling relied on immunoSEQ multiplex PCR, and the TCRdb table lists in-frame clones only, not all of them. D and trimming come from the DNA, and the V and J calls and clone size come from that table. Of 200,000 to 300,000 clones in the sample, 91% were seen once.

The TCR was taken from a person in their late teens or twenties with COVID-19, enrolled during active disease. Material for sequencing was peripheral blood. The genes are TRBV2 and TRBJ2-7; 10 bases align to TRBD2. CDR3 region: CASRPGLAATYEQYF. The CDR3 DNA follows: TGTGCCAGCAGGCCAGGACTAGCGGCTACCTACGAGCAGTACTTC. Using reference TRBV2 and TRBJ2-7 for the parts outside the CDR3, the full variable domain is EPEVTQTPSHQVTQMGQEVILRCVPISNHLYFYWYRQILGQKVEFLVSFYNNEISEKSEIFDDQFSVERPDGSNFTLKIRSTKLEDSAMYFCASRPGLAATYEQYFGPGTRLTVT.